What follows are 31 T cell receptor beta chains derived from one specimen sequenced in a study of T cell repertoires in cytomegalovirus infection. A single record per CDR3 protein comes from TCRdb applying MiXCR to the reads. The sample carries more than 400,000 distinct CDR3 sequences, more than 20% recorded once. The material sequenced was PBMCs. The source of these receptors is a human donor in good health (CMV status not recorded). Some clones in this sample may be carry-over from other donors' samples.

In its sample, this clonotype was seen many times. The V call is TRBV7-2, the J call TRBJ2-2; 10 bases align to TRBD2. Trimming took 2 bases from V and 3 from J; bases not matched to a gene: 3. The CDR3 loop spans 16 amino acids. The germline V gene encodes CDR1 SGHTA and CDR2 FQGNSA. CDR3 sequence reads: CASSLTSGMYTGELFF. The CDR3 nucleotides read TGTGCCAGCAGCTTAACTAGCGGGATGTACACCGGGGAGCTGTTTTTT.

This clonotype was recorded at least ten times. The chain joins TRBV12-3 or TRBV12-4 to TRBJ2-5; D gene ambiguous. This CDR3 comprises 15 residues. The V gene lost 0 bases and the J gene lost 1 base, with 9 bases spanning the gap. CDR3 in amino acids: CASSLADGIQETQYF. DNA for the CDR3: TGTGCCAGCAGTTTAGCGGACGGAATCCAAGAGACCCAGTACTTC.

The V call is TRBV20-1, the J call TRBJ2-5; D might be TRBD1 (5 bases). The CDR3 consists of 16 residues. The V gene's germline CDR1 is DFQATT and CDR2 SNEGSKA (reference sequence). Trimming pared 3 bases from V and 2 bases from J, leaving 19 bases between. CDR3: CSASPQTPGFQETQYF. DNA of the CDR3: TGCAGTGCTAGTCCTCAAACCCCAGGGTTTCAAGAGACCCAGTACTTC.

In its sample, this clonotype was seen a few times. This chain links TRBV6-2 or TRBV6-3 with TRBJ1-5; 8 bases are shared with TRBD1. With 7 bases clipped from V and 7 bases from J, the junction kept 6 bases outside the gene matches. The CDR3 sequence is 13 residues long. Germline V lookup: CDR1 MNHEY, CDR2 SVGEGT. This chain's CDR3 is CASTGQGWQPQHF. CDR3 DNA: TGTGCCAGCACCGGACAGGGCTGGCAGCCCCAGCATTTT.

The rearrangement joins TRBV5-6 to TRBJ2-5; 7 positions match TRBD1. Germline CDR1 and CDR2: SGHDT and YYEEEE. The CDR3 loop spans 14 amino acids. Germline trimming cut 4 bases from V and 3 bases from J; bases unmatched to any gene: 6. The CDR3, as DNA: TGTGCCAGCAGCCCCGGGACAGAGGAAGAGACCCAGTACTTC. This gives the protein CASSPGTEEETQYF.

This clonotype was seen at least ten times. This rearrangement joins TRBV7-2 to TRBJ1-1; D unresolved. V lost 2 bases and J 5 bases, leaving 9 bases between the germline ends. This CDR3 region has 13 residues. CDR1 SGHTA and CDR2 FQGNSA come from the germline V gene. The CDR3 region has the DNA TGTGCCAGCAGCTTACAGGAGAGGACTGAAGCTTTCTTT. Translated: CASSLQERTEAFF. The full variable domain, completed using reference TRBV7-2 and TRBJ1-1, is GAGVSQSPSNKVTEKGKDVELRCDPISGHTALYWYRQSLGQGLEFLIYFQGNSAPDKSGLPSDRFSAERTGGSVSTLTIQRTQQEDSAVYLCASSLQERTEAFFGQGTRLTVV.

This clonotype was observed a few times. J is TRBJ2-7 and V is TRBV12-3 or TRBV12-4; D may be TRBD2 (6 bases). This CDR3 comprises 14 residues. V was pared by 9 bases and J by 2 bases, with 17 bases between. The chain's CDR3 is CASTRAGSTYEQYF. The CDR3 nucleotides read TGTGCCAGTACTCGAGCGGGCTCGACCTACGAGCAGTACTTC.

The chain employs TRBV12-3 or TRBV12-4 and TRBJ1-6, with a tentative D call TRBD1 (6 bases). Deletions cut 6 bases from V and 9 bases from J, with 24 bases between. The length of the CDR3 is 17 residues. CDR3 protein: CASSPLGAHILGSPLHF. CDR3 bases: TGTGCCAGCAGCCCACTGGGGGCGCACATTCTAGGTTCACCCCTCCACTTT.

In its sample, this clonotype was seen many times. J is TRBJ1-2 and V is TRBV7-2, with D unresolved. Germline CDR1 SGHTA, CDR2 FQGNSA. The CDR3 is made up of 11 amino acids. Trimming pared 4 bases from V and 4 bases from J, leaving 4 bases between. The CDR3 region has the DNA TGTGCCAGCAGCTCAGTCTATGGCTACACCTTC. Its translation is CASSSVYGYTF.

V is TRBV12-3 or TRBV12-4 and J is TRBJ2-1; D call uncertain. The CDR3 runs to 13 residues. V was cut by 1 base and J by 9 bases, with 10 bases left in between. Here the CDR3 DNA reads TGTGCCAGCAGTTTAGGGTACAGCAGTGAGCAGTTCTTC. It translates to CASSLGYSSEQFF.

There are a few counts of this clonotype. CDR3 sequence: CASSLGGSDAGRQPQHF. The CDR3 DNA reads TGTGCCAGCAGTTTAGGGGGATCCGACGCCGGACGGCAGCCCCAGCATTTT. The V and J genes are TRBV28 and TRBJ1-5; tentative D call: TRBD1 (5 bases). CDR1 and CDR2 from the germline V gene are MDHEN and SYDVKM. V was clipped by 2 bases and J by 7 bases, with 21 bases between them. The CDR3 contains 17 residues.

The chain recombines TRBV19 with TRBJ1-5; D gene unclear. V was pared by 3 bases and J by 4 bases, with 13 bases between. Germline V gives CDR1 LNHDA, CDR2 SQIVND (reference sequence). The CDR3 is 15 residues long. CDR3 protein: CASSMLGVGNQPQHF. The DNA for the CDR3 is TGTGCCAGTAGTATGTTAGGTGTAGGAAATCAGCCCCAGCATTTT.

This clonotype was counted at least ten times. The chain carries TRBV10-3 and TRBJ2-7; TRBD1 aligns across 8 bases. The germline V gene encodes CDR1 ENHRY and CDR2 SYGVKD. The CDR3 totals 12 residues. The ends lost 10 bases at V and 5 bases at J; junction bases unmatched: 7. For the CDR3, the DNA is TGTGCCACACGGGACAGGCGAAACGAGCAGTACTTC. It encodes CATRDRRNEQYF.

CDR3 protein: CASSYEGPNSPLHF. The CDR3 DNA is TGTGCCAGCAGTTACGAGGGGCCTAATTCACCCCTCCACTTT. The chain joins TRBV6-6 to TRBJ1-6, with TRBD1 as a possible D gene (5 bases). V dropped 2 bases and J dropped 6 bases, with 8 bases sitting between them. Germline lookup yields CDR1 MNHNY and CDR2 SVGAGI (reference sequence). This CDR3 is built from 14 residues.

This clonotype has more than one count but fewer than ten. The chain is built from TRBV15 and TRBJ2-5; D is unclear. Trimming took 0 bases from V and 1 from J, leaving 6 bases between them. Germline-derived CDR1 and CDR2 are LNHNV and YYDKDF (reference sequence). This CDR3 has 14 residues. The CDR3 nucleotides are TGTGCCACCAGCAGAGATAGCAGCCAAGAGACCCAGTACTTC. Protein sequence: CATSRDSSQETQYF.

This rearrangement joins TRBV6-2 or TRBV6-3 to TRBJ2-5, with TRBD2 identical over 11 bases. This CDR3 region has 14 residues. CDR1 is MNHEY, CDR2 SVGEGT, per germline. V gave up 6 bases and J gave up 4 bases; unmatched junction bases: 4. The CDR3 DNA follows: TGTGCCAGCAGCGTAGCGGGAGGGGGAGAGACCCAGTACTTC. Protein: CASSVAGGGETQYF.

Many counts were recorded for this clonotype. The genes are TRBV7-8 and TRBJ1-4; D gene uncertain. CDR1 SGHVS and CDR2 FQNEAQ come from the germline V gene. V was cut by 2 bases and J by 3 bases, with 7 bases left in between. The CDR3 covers 14 residues. The CDR3 region has the DNA TGTGCCAGCAGCTTACACCGCGCTAATGAAAAACTGTTTTTT. As protein: CASSLHRANEKLFF.

This clonotype occurred once. This rearrangement joins TRBV6-6 to TRBJ2-5, with D perhaps matching TRBD1 or TRBD2 (5 bases each). The CDR3 loop spans 13 amino acids. Deletions cut 10 bases from V and 5 bases from J, with 17 bases between. The germline V gene encodes CDR1 MNHNY and CDR2 SVGAGI (reference sequence). The CDR3 region is CATSRGVFETQYF. In DNA form, the CDR3 reads TGTGCCACCTCGAGAGGGGTTTTCGAGACCCAGTACTTC.

The sample holds a few counts of this clonotype. The chain joins TRBV4-1 to TRBJ2-7, with 12 bases lining up with TRBD2. CDR1 and CDR2 (germline): MGHRA, YSYEKL. V dropped 1 base and J dropped 3; count of bases not matched to a gene: 1. There are 15 residues in the CDR3. The CDR3 region is CASSQGTSGVYEQYV. CDR3 bases: TGCGCCAGCAGCCAAGGGACTAGCGGGGTCTACGAGCAGTACGTC.

The genes are TRBV20-1 and TRBJ1-6; D may be TRBD1 (6 bases). Germline V gene data show CDR1 as DFQATT and CDR2 as SNEGSKA (reference sequence). Trimming pared 0 bases from V and 7 bases from J, leaving 16 bases between. The CDR3 sequence is 16 residues long. Written as DNA, the CDR3 is TGCAGTGCTAGAGATGTCAGGGACACAGGGAATTCACCCCTCCACTTT. It is translated as CSARDVRDTGNSPLHF.

This clonotype was found once. This chain connects TRBV10-3 to TRBJ1-2, with 11 nucleotides matching TRBD1. Unmatched junction bases numbered 12, after V lost 9 bases and J lost 6 bases. The germline V gene has CDR1 ENHRY and CDR2 SYGVKD. CDR3 length: 15 amino acids. The CDR3 loop reads CAMRDRGTTGDGYTF. CDR3 sequence (DNA): TGTGCCATGAGGGACAGGGGGACGACCGGGGATGGCTACACCTTC.

This rearrangement joins TRBV24-1 to TRBJ1-5, with a possible D match to TRBD1 (5 bases). CDR3 length: 13 residues. Looked up from germline, CDR1 is KGHDR and CDR2 is SFDVKD. Trimming took 9 bases from V and 9 from J, leaving 17 bases between them. Here the CDR3 reads CATEAGQRGPQHF. The CDR3 DNA reads TGTGCCACCGAAGCGGGGCAGCGGGGGCCCCAGCATTTT.

This clonotype was seen a handful of times. V and J are TRBV7-2 and TRBJ1-2; D gene unclear. Germline V lookup: CDR1 SGHTA, CDR2 FQGNSA. The CDR3 is 14 amino acids. V dropped 4 bases and J dropped 2 bases, with 11 bases sitting between them. The CDR3 sequence is CASSSLGANYGYTF. For the CDR3, the DNA is TGTGCCAGCAGCTCTCTAGGAGCAAACTATGGCTACACCTTC.

The chain uses TRBV28 and TRBJ2-6, with D maybe TRBD1 (6 bases). There are 15 residues in the CDR3. Between the trimmed V and J ends, which lost 8 bases and 2 bases, there was a span of 13 bases. CDR1 and CDR2 (germline): MDHEN, SYDVKM. CDR3 loop: CASGDRFAGANVLTF. CDR3 coding DNA: TGTGCCAGCGGAGACAGGTTTGCTGGGGCCAACGTCCTGACTTTC.

This clonotype has only a few counts. The V gene is TRBV27, the J gene TRBJ2-7; tentatively, D is TRBD2 (5 bases). The CDR3 is made up of 17 amino acids. Germline assignment: CDR1 MNHEY and CDR2 SMNVEV (reference sequence). V lost 2 bases to trimming and J lost 2 bases, with 19 bases between them. CDR3 loop: CASSLIPVRGSPYEQYF. In nucleotides, the CDR3 is TGTGCCAGCAGTTTAATTCCGGTCCGGGGTTCGCCCTACGAGCAGTACTTC.

This clonotype was seen a handful of times. The chain couples TRBV7-9 to TRBJ2-1, with TRBD2 identical over 10 bases. The germline V gene encodes CDR1 SEHNR and CDR2 FQNEAQ (reference sequence). The CDR3 has 15 residues. The V segment lost 3 bases and the J segment 9 bases; nucleotides outside the gene matches: 8. CDR3 sequence reads: CASSFSGRSSREQFF. The DNA for the CDR3 is TGTGCCAGCAGCTTTAGCGGGAGGTCTTCTCGTGAGCAGTTCTTC. The full variable domain, its missing parts supplied by reference TRBV7-9 and TRBJ2-1, is DTGVSQNPRHKITKRGQNVTFRCDPISEHNRLYWYRQTLGQGPEFLTYFQNEAQLEKSRLLSDRFSAERPKGSFSTLEIQRTEQGDSAMYLCASSFSGRSSREQFFGPGTRLTVL.

The V call is TRBV12-3 or TRBV12-4, the J call TRBJ1-6, with a possible D match to TRBD1 (5 bases). V gave up 3 bases and J gave up 7 bases, with 10 bases separating them. The CDR3 loop spans 14 amino acids. The CDR3 loop is CASSLEGPNSPLHF. For the CDR3, the DNA is TGTGCCAGCAGTTTGGAGGGACCAAATTCACCCCTCCACTTT.

The CDR3 loop reads CASSQAGPQETQYF. Written as DNA, the CDR3 is TGCGCCAGCAGCCAAGCCGGACCCCAAGAGACCCAGTACTTC. The rearrangement uses TRBV4-3 and TRBJ2-5; D is uncertain. Germline V gene sequence: CDR1 LGHNA, CDR2 YSLEER. The V and J ends lost 1 base and 1 base respectively, with 7 bases between them. The CDR3 has 14 residues.

This clonotype occurred many times. The V and J genes are TRBV28 and TRBJ1-2, with a tentative D call TRBD1 (5 bases). V was pared by 6 bases and J by 5 bases, with 16 bases between. This CDR3 comprises 14 residues. Germline V gene data show CDR1 as MDHEN and CDR2 as SYDVKM. CDR3 residues: CASSLPTESYGYTF. CDR3 bases: TGTGCCAGCAGCCTCCCGACAGAATCTTATGGCTACACCTTC.

V gene TRBV9 combines with J gene TRBJ1-5; D is uncertain. The V end lost 4 bases, the J end lost 4 bases, and 9 bases lay between the germline ends. The V gene's germline CDR1 is SGDLS and CDR2 YYNGEE. This CDR3 spans 13 amino acids. The CDR3 protein is CASSREVNQPQHF. DNA for the CDR3: TGTGCCAGCAGCCGGGAGGTTAATCAGCCCCAGCATTTT.

The table lists this clonotype with a few counts. The chain recombines TRBV12-3 or TRBV12-4 with TRBJ1-5; 9 nucleotides match TRBD1. The CDR3 runs 14 residues. Trimming took 6 bases from V and 6 from J; bases not matched to a gene: 6. CDR3 protein: CASRPGTGSQPQHF. As DNA, the CDR3 is TGTGCCAGCAGACCCGGGACAGGGAGTCAGCCCCAGCATTTT.